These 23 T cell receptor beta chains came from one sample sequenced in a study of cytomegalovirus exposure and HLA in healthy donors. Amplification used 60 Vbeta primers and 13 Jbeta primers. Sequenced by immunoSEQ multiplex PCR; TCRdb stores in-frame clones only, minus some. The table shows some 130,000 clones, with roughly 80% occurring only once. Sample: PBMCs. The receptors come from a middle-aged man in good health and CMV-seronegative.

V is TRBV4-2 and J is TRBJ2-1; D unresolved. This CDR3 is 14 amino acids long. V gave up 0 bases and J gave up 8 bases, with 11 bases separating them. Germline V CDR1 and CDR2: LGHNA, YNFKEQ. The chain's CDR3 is CASSQESSFYEQFF. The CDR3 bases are TGTGCCAGCAGCCAAGAGTCTTCTTTCTATGAGCAGTTCTTC.

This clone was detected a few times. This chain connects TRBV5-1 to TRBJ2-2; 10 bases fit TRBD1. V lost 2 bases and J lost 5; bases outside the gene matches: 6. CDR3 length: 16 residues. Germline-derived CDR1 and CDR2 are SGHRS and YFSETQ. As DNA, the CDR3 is TGCGCCAGCAGCTTCAGACAGGGGGCTTTAACCGGGGAGCTGTTTTTT. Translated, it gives CASSFRQGALTGELFF.

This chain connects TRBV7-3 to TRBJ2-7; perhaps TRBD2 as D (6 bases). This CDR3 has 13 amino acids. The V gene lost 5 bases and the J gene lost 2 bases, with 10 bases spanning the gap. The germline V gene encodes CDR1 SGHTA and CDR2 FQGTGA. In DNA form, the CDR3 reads TGTGCCAGCAGCGGGACTCCTCCCTACGAGCAGTACTTC. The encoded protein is CASSGTPPYEQYF.

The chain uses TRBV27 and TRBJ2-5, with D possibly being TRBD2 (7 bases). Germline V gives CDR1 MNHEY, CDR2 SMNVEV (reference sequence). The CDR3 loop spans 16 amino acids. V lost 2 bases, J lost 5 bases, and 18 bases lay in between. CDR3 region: CASSLNLWGGEETQYF. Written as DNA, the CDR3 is TGTGCCAGCAGTTTAAATCTGTGGGGGGGCGAGGAGACCCAGTACTTC.

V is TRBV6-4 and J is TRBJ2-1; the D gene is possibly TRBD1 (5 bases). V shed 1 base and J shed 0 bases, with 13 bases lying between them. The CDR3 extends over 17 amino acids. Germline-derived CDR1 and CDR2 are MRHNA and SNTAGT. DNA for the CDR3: TGTGCCAGCAGTGACTGCCCCAGGGTAAGCTCCTACAATGAGCAGTTCTTC. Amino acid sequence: CASSDCPRVSSYNEQFF.

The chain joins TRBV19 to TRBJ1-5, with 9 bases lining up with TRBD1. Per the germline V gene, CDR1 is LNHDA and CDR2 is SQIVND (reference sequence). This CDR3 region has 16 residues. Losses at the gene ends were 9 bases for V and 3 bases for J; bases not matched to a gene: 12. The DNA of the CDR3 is TGTGCCAGCAACCTATTAGGACAGGGGACCAATCAGCCCCAGCATTTT. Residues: CASNLLGQGTNQPQHF.

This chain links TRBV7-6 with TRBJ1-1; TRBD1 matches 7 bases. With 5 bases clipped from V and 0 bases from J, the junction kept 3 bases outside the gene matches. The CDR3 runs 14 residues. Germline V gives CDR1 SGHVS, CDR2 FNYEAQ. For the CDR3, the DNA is TGTGCCAGCAGCCCCGGACAGGTGAACACTGAAGCTTTCTTT. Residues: CASSPGQVNTEAFF.

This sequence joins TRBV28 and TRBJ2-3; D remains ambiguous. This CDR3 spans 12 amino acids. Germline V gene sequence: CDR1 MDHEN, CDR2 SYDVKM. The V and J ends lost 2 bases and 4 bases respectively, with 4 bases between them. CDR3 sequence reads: CASSLGADTQYF. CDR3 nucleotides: TGTGCCAGCAGTTTAGGAGCAGATACGCAGTATTTT.

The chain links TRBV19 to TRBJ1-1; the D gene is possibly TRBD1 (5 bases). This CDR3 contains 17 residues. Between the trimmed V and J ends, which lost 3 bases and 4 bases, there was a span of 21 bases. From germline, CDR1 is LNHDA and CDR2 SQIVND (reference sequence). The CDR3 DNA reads TGTGCCAGTAGTATTCCTGTGGAGAGGGGCGGGGGCACTGAAGCTTTCTTT. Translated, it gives CASSIPVERGGGTEAFF.

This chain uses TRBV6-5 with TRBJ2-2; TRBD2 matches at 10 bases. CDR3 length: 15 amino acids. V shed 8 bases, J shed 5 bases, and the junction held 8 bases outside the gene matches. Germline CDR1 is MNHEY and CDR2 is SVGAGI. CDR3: CASCWTSGYTGELFF. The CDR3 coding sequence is TGTGCCAGCTGTTGGACTAGCGGATATACCGGGGAGCTGTTTTTT.

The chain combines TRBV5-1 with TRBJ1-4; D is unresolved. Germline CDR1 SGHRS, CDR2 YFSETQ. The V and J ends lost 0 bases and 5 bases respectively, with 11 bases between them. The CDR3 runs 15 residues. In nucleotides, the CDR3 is TGCGCCAGCAGCTTGGAGATTGGAGGCAATGAAAAACTGTTTTTT. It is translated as CASSLEIGGNEKLFF. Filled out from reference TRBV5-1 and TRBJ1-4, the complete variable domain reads KAGVTQTPRYLIKTRGQQVTLSCSPISGHRSVSWYQQTPGQGLQFLFEYFSETQRNKGNFPGRFSGRQFSNSRSEMNVSTLELGDSALYLCASSLEIGGNEKLFFGSGTQLSVL.

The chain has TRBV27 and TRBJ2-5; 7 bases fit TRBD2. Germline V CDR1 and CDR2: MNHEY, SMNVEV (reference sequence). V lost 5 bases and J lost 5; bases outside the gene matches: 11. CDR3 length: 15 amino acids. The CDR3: CASSPGLSRGETQYF. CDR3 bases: TGTGCCAGCAGTCCGGGACTATCCAGAGGGGAGACCCAGTACTTC.

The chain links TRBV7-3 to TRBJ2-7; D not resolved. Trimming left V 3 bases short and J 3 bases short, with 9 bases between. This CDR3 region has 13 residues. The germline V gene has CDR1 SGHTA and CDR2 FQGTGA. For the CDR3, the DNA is TGTGCCAGCAGCTTCGGCAGGCACTACGAGCAGTACTTC. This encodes CASSFGRHYEQYF.

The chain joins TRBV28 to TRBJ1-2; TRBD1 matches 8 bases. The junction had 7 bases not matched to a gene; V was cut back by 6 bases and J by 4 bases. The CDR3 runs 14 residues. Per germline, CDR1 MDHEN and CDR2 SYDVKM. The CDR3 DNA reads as TGTGCCAGCAGAGGGGGACAGGAAAGCTATGGCTACACCTTC. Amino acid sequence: CASRGGQESYGYTF.

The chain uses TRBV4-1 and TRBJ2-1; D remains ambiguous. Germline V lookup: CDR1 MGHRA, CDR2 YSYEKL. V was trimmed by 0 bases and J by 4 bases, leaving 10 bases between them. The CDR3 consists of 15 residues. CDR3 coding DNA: TGCGCCAGCAGCCAAGATACTGGGCTGTACAATGAGCAGTTCTTC. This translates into CASSQDTGLYNEQFF.

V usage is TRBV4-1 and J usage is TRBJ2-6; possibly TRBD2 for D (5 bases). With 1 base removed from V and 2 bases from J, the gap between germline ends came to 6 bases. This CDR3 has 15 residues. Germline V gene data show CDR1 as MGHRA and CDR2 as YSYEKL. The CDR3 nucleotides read TGCGCCAGCAGCCAAGCGCGGGCTGGGGCCAACGTCCTGACTTTC. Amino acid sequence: CASSQARAGANVLTF.

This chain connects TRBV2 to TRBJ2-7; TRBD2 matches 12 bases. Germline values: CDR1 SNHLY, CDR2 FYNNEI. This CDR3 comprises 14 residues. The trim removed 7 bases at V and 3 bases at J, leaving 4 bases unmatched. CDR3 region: CASNQLAGGYEQYF. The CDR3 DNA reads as TGTGCCAGCAATCAACTAGCGGGGGGCTACGAGCAGTACTTC. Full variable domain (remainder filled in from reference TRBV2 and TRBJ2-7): EPEVTQTPSHQVTQMGQEVILRCVPISNHLYFYWYRQILGQKVEFLVSFYNNEISEKSEIFDDQFSVERPDGSNFTLKIRSTKLEDSAMYFCASNQLAGGYEQYFGPGTRLTVT.

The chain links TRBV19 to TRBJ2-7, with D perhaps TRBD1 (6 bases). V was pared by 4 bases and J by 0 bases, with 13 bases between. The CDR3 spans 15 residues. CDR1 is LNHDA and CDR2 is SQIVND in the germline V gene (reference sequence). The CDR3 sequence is CASSTQGPSSYEQYF. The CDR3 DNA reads TGTGCCAGTAGTACTCAGGGGCCTAGCTCCTACGAGCAGTACTTC.

DNA for the CDR3: TGTGCCAGCAGCCATTACGGGACAAATTATGGCTACACCTTC. Protein product: CASSHYGTNYGYTF. The V call is TRBV7-8, the J call TRBJ1-2; maybe TRBD1 (6 bases). The germline gives CDR1 SGHVS, CDR2 FQNEAQ. The CDR3 loop spans 14 amino acids. Deletions cut 5 bases from V and 5 bases from J, with 15 bases between.

The CDR3 DNA follows: TGTGCCAGCAGCCCTACCGTTGTACCCTACGAGCAGTACTTC. As protein: CASSPTVVPYEQYF. The chain employs TRBV27 and TRBJ2-7; unclear D gene. CDR1 MNHEY and CDR2 SMNVEV come from the germline V gene (reference sequence). The CDR3 length is 14 residues. V gave up 6 bases and J gave up 2 bases, with 14 bases separating them.

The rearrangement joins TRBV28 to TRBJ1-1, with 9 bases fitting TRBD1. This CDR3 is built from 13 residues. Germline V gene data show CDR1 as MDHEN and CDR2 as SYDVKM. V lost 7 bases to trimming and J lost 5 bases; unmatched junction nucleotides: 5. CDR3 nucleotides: TGTGCCAGCAAACGACAGGGGGGGACTGAAGCTTTCTTT. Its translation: CASKRQGGTEAFF.

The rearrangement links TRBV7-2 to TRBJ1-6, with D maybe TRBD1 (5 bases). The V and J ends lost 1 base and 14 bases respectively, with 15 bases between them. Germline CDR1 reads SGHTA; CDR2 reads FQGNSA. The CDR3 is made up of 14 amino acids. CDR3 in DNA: TGTGCCAGCAGCTTAGAGTGGGCCCGGGGGGCCCTCCACTTT. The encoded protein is CASSLEWARGALHF.

CDR3: CASSYRTGYSYEQYF. The CDR3, as DNA: TGTGCCAGCAGCTACAGGACAGGCTACTCCTACGAGCAGTACTTC. The rearrangement joins TRBV5-6 to TRBJ2-7; 7 bases fit TRBD1. The CDR3 totals 15 residues. Germline CDR1 reads SGHDT; CDR2 reads YYEEEE. V shed 3 bases, J shed 0 bases, and the junction held 6 bases outside the gene matches.